This entry features one TCR beta chain sequence. This sample was taken from a study of shared clonotypes between healthy human individuals. Study background: Per donor, three plates held CD4 naive cells, three held CD4 memory, two held CD8 naive and one held CD8 memory.

Per the germline V gene, CDR1 is SGHVS and CDR2 is FQNEAQ. The germline V and J ends were trimmed by 5 bases and 8 bases, with 10 bases remaining between them. The CDR3 extends over 12 amino acids. Measured with immunoSEQ multiplex PCR; TCRdb has only the in-frame clones, and not every one. The data hold about 550,000 clones, with over 95% observed a single time. Naive CD8 cells, CD45RO-negative and positively selected for CCR7, excluded terminally differentiated effector memory CD45RA+ cells. Donors comprised only Caucasian adults living in Nashville, Tennessee. This chain joins TRBV7-8 and TRBJ2-1; D gene uncertain. The source of this sequence is a woman in her 30s in good health. The sample taken for sequencing was naive CD8+ T cells sorted from blood. The CDR3 protein is CASSPEAHEQFF. CDR3 DNA: TGTGCCAGCAGCCCCGAGGCCCATGAGCAGTTCTTC.